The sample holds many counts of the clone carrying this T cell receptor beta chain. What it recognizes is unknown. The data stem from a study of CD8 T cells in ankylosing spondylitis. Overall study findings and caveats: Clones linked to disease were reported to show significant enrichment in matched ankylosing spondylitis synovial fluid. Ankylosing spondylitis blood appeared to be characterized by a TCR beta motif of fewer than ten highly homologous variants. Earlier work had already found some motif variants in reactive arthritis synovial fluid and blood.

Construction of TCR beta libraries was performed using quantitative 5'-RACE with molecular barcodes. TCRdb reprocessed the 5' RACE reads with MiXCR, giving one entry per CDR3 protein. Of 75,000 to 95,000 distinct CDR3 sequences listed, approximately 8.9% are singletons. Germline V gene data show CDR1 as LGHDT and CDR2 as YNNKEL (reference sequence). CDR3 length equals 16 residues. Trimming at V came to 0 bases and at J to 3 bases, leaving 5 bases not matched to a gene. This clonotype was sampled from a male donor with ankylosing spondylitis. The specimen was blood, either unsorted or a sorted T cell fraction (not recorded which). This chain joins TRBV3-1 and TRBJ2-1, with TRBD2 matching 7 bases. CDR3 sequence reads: CASSQEGLAVYNEQFF. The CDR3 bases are TGTGCCAGCAGCCAAGAAGGTCTAGCGGTCTACAATGAGCAGTTCTTC.